The sequence of this TCR beta chain was determined in a study of human T cells and chemical hapten exposure. Whole-study context: Researchers reported sensitizing a 2 cm by 2 cm upper inner arm skin site with 2% DPC.

Whole-study findings and limits: The number of TCRs over 1 in 1000 frequency stayed unchanged after DPC.

Looked up from germline, CDR1 is LGHNA and CDR2 is YSLEER. The CDR3 extends over 16 amino acids. V lost 0 bases to trimming and J lost 6 bases, with 16 bases between them. Individual cDNA molecules in this library carried unique molecular identifiers. Via MiXCR, TCRdb re-called the RACE reads, giving one row per CDR3 protein. The top ten clones hold approximately 2.3% of a sample with 180,000 or so distinct CDR3 sequences, under 25% of them seen once. This clonotype was seen ten or more times. Its antigen is not known. Stated time point: patch test 3, about 24 weeks after DPC sensitization. Described treatment: therapeutic diphenylcyclopropenone sensitization with weekly scalp DPC.

The sample consisted of whole blood, taken in connection with sensitization to the hapten diphenylcyclopropenone (DPC). The clonotype comes from a middle-aged woman with alopecia areata. Some clones in this sample may be carry-over from other donors' samples. The V gene is TRBV4-3, the J gene TRBJ2-3; D might be TRBD2 (6 bases). The CDR3 here is CASSQDPFPGGDTQYF. CDR3 nucleotide sequence: TGCGCCAGCAGCCAAGATCCCTTCCCTGGGGGGGATACGCAGTATTTT.